Presented here are 8 T cell receptor beta chains from one specimen sequenced in a study of blood T cell repertoires in COVID-19. Some clones are missing from TCRdb's copy, which holds only in-frame ones; the method was immunoSEQ multiplex PCR. The table includes fewer than 200,000 clones, roughly 88% detected once. The sample was peripheral blood. The receptors derive from a woman of 80 years or more with active or convalescent COVID-19.

This rearrangement joins TRBV19 to TRBJ1-2, with TRBD1 matching over 8 bases. This CDR3 spans 14 amino acids. Germline V gene data show CDR1 as LNHDA and CDR2 as SQIVND (reference sequence). V shed 1 base and J 5 bases; nucleotides not matched to a gene: 3. CDR3 sequence: CASSIGTGQYGYTF. CDR3 sequence (DNA): TGTGCCAGTAGTATAGGGACAGGGCAATATGGCTACACCTTC. The whole variable domain, remainder taken from reference TRBV19 and TRBJ1-2, is DGGITQSPKYLFRKEGQNVTLSCEQNLNHDAMYWYRQDPGQGLRLIYYSQIVNDFQKGDIAEGYSVSREKKESFPLTVTSAQKNPTAFYLCASSIGTGQYGYTFGSGTRLTVV.

The chain uses TRBV18 and TRBJ2-7, with 8 bases identical to TRBD2. This CDR3 spans 17 amino acids. Germline V gene sequence: CDR1 KGHSH, CDR2 LQKENI. Trimming removed 3 bases from V and 3 bases from J; junction bases left unmatched: 13. DNA for the CDR3: TGTGCCAGCTCACCCAAGGGGCGAGCGGGGGACCACTACGAGCAGTACTTC. Its translation is CASSPKGRAGDHYEQYF.

This chain connects TRBV7-9 to TRBJ1-1, with D perhaps matching TRBD1 (6 bases). Germline assignment: CDR1 SEHNR and CDR2 FQNEAQ (reference sequence). The germline V and J ends were trimmed by 2 bases and 0 bases, with 13 bases remaining between them. CDR3 length equals 16 residues. The CDR3 DNA sequence: TGTGCCAGCAGCTTAAAGCAGGGGCGGATGAACACTGAAGCTTTCTTT. This codes for CASSLKQGRMNTEAFF.

The CDR3 region is CASSLTVENTEAFF. For the CDR3, the DNA is TGTGCCAGCAGCCTGACAGTTGAGAACACTGAAGCTTTCTTT. The V gene is TRBV6-5, the J gene TRBJ1-1; D may be TRBD1 (5 bases). Trimming removed 6 bases at V and 1 base at J, with 12 bases between. The germline CDR1 and CDR2 sequences are MNHEY and SVGAGI. The CDR3 totals 14 residues.

The J gene is TRBJ2-7, the V gene TRBV6-6, with D possibly TRBD2 on 7 matching bases. This CDR3 comprises 15 residues. Germline values: CDR1 MNHNY, CDR2 SVGAGI (reference sequence). Between the trimmed V and J ends, which lost 7 bases and 3 bases, there was a span of 19 bases. This chain's CDR3 is CASKLGGTPYYEQYF. CDR3 nucleotides: TGTGCCAGCAAGCTCGGGGGGACACCGTACTACGAGCAGTACTTC.

The V call is TRBV10-1, the J call TRBJ2-2; D might be TRBD1 (6 bases). Germline V CDR1 and CDR2: WNHNN, SYGVQD (reference sequence). The ends were cut back, 6 bases at V and 2 bases at J, with 13 bases in the middle. The length of the CDR3 is 15 residues. CDR3 sequence: CASRPGTSNTGELFF. The CDR3, as DNA: TGCGCCAGCAGACCCGGGACAAGCAACACCGGGGAGCTGTTTTTT.

V and J are TRBV10-2 and TRBJ2-7; TRBD1 matches at 8 bases. Germline values: CDR1 WSHSY, CDR2 SAAADI. J lost 5 bases, V lost 1 base, and 16 bases had no gene match. This CDR3 has 18 residues. CDR3: CASSEYPSQPGQVHEQYF. CDR3 in DNA: TGCGCCAGCAGTGAGTACCCCAGTCAGCCGGGACAGGTCCACGAGCAGTACTTC.

The chain joins TRBV6-5 to TRBJ2-3; TRBD1 agrees at 7 bases. Per the germline V gene, CDR1 is MNHEY and CDR2 is SVGAGI. Unmatched junction bases numbered 8, after V lost 6 bases and J lost 2 bases. There are 15 residues in the CDR3. The CDR3 sequence is CASREAGTDTDTQYF. CDR3 DNA: TGTGCCAGCAGGGAGGCCGGGACAGACACAGATACGCAGTATTTT.